This T cell receptor (beta chain) was sequenced for a study of identical twins. Whole-study results and caveats: Out-of-frame beta chain sequences displayed weaker excess sharing between twins. Findings depended on cross-sectional statistics rather than tracking the same donors.

TCRdb independently ran MiXCR on the 5' RACE reads; one entry per CDR3 protein. Among around 250,000 distinct CDR3 sequences, about an eighth were seen once, and the ten largest hold 3.5% to 4.5%. At least ten counts were recorded for this clonotype. Its antigen is still unknown. This sample also appeared in a second study, on yellow fever vaccine responses in identical twins.

The sample was memory (CD45RO+) T cells sorted from blood. The TCR comes from a woman aged 18-29 years in good health.

The CDR3 is CASSSTGNNEKLFF. For the CDR3, the DNA is TGCGCCAGCAGCTCGACAGGAAATAATGAAAAACTGTTTTTT. The rearrangement links TRBV5-1 to TRBJ1-4; maybe TRBD1 (6 bases). Trimming took 3 bases from V and 4 from J, leaving 10 bases between them. The CDR3 is made up of 14 amino acids. Per germline, CDR1 SGHRS and CDR2 YFSETQ.